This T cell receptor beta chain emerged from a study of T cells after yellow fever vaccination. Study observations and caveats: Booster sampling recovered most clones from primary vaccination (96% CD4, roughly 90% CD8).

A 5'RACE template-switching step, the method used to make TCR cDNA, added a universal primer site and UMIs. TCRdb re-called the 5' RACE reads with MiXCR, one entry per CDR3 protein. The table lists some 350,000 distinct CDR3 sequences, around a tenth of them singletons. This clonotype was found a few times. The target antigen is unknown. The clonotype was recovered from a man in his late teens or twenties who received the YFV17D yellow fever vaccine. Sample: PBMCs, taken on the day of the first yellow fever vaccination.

This CDR3 reads CASSHRLGRGGTEAFF. The CDR3 nucleotides are TGTGCCAGCAGCCACCGACTGGGGAGGGGCGGAACTGAAGCTTTCTTT. The chain employs TRBV11-2 and TRBJ1-1, with D possibly TRBD1 on 5 matching bases. The germline gives CDR1 SGHAT, CDR2 FQNNGV. V was shortened by 5 bases and J by 5 bases, with 21 bases between the two germline ends. The CDR3 extends over 16 amino acids.